This T cell receptor beta chain emerged from a study of radiation and T cells in renal cell carcinoma. Sequenced by immunoSEQ multiplex PCR; TCRdb stores in-frame clones only, minus some. Among 100,000 to 150,000 clones listed, 85% to 90% were seen once. Time point meaning: blood 2 weeks post-SBRT. Treatment in this sample: 15 Gy SBRT to primary tumor, nephrectomy 4 weeks later. Serial blood draws occurred at baseline and 2 and 4 weeks post-SBRT. Study-level points and caveats: No pretreatment tumor biopsies were available for baseline clonotypes. From baseline, blood top tumor clonotypes peaked at 2 weeks post-radiation.

This clone has only a few counts. Its target is not known. This CDR3 has 13 amino acids. The germline V and J ends were trimmed by 2 bases and 1 base, with 5 bases remaining between them. Per germline, CDR1 ENHRY and CDR2 SYGVKD. The sequence derives from a woman aged 70-85 years with renal cell carcinoma. V is TRBV10-3 and J is TRBJ1-1; D is unresolved. This material consisted of blood, taken from a patient whose treatment included radiotherapy and nephrectomy. CDR3 in DNA: TGTGCCATCAGTGAGCTGGGGAACACTGAAGCTTTCTTT. It specifies CAISELGNTEAFF.